Following are 3 T cell receptor beta chains from one sample sequenced in a study of blood T cell repertoires in COVID-19. The protocol was immunoSEQ multiplex PCR, while the TCRdb copy is restricted to in-frame clones and leaves out a portion. The profile shows 300,000 to 350,000 clones, 85% to 90% of them singletons. Sequencing was carried out using peripheral blood. Receptors were obtained from a woman in her 30s with COVID-19, enrolled during active disease.

V and J are TRBV5-1 and TRBJ2-5; TRBD2 might be the D (5 bases). The CDR3 runs to 16 residues. The germline V gene encodes CDR1 SGHRS and CDR2 YFSETQ. Trimming stripped 5 bases from V and 2 bases from J, with 19 bases between. The CDR3 here is CASRPFAARGQETQYF. The CDR3 nucleotides are TGCGCCAGCAGACCCTTTGCGGCTCGAGGGCAAGAGACCCAGTACTTC.

The chain uses TRBV7-9 and TRBJ2-5; the match to TRBD1 covers 9 bases. The germline CDR1 and CDR2 sequences are SEHNR and FQNEAQ (reference sequence). Unmatched junction bases numbered 5, after V lost 1 base and J lost 2 bases. CDR3 length: 16 amino acids. In nucleotides, the CDR3 is TGTGCCAGCAGCTTAGTGGGGGACAGGGAACAAGAGACCCAGTACTTC. The encoded protein is CASSLVGDREQETQYF.

The genes are TRBV28 and TRBJ2-5, with 10 bases matching TRBD2. Germline loops: CDR1 MDHEN, CDR2 SYDVKM. The CDR3 is 16 residues long. V lost 5 bases to trimming and J lost 5 bases; unmatched junction nucleotides: 11. CDR3 sequence (DNA): TGTGCCAGCAGTCCCAGCGGGGGGGGAGGTTGGGAGACCCAGTACTTC. It is translated as CASSPSGGGGWETQYF.